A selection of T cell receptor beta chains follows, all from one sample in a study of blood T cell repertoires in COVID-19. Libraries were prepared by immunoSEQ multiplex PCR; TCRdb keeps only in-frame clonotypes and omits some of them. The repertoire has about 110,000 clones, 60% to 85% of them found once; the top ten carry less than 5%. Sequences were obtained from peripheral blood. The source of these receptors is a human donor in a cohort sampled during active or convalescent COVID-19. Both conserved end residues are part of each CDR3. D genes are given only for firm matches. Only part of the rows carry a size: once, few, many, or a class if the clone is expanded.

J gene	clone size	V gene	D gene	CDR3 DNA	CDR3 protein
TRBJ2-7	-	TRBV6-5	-	TGTGCCAGCAGTTACTCGGCAGTCTCCTACGAGCAGTACTTC	CASSYSAVSYEQYF
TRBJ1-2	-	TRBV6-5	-	TGTGCCAGCAGCCGCGACAGCGCCAACTATGGCTACACCTTC	CASSRDSANYGYTF
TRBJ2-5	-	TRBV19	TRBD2	TGTGCCACCTCCAGGCGGGAGGGCTTCGGGTACCAAGAGACCCAGTACTTC	CATSRREGFGYQETQYF
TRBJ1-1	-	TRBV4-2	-	TGTGCCAGCAGCCAAGGGGGCATGAACACTGAAGCTTTCTTT	CASSQGGMNTEAFF
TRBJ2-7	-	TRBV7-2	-	TGTGCCAGCAGCTCCGCTAGCGAGTATGGCTACGAGCAGTACTTC	CASSSASEYGYEQYF
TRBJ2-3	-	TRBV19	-	TGTGCCAGTACCCTAGGAGCGACGCAGTATTTT	CASTLGATQYF
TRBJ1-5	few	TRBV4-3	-	TGCGCCAGCAGCCAAGACAGGGGTTATCAGCCCCAGCATTTT	CASSQDRGYQPQHF
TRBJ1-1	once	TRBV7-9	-	TGTGCCAGCAGTCTTACGGGCAGCGGGACTGAAGCTTTCTTT	CASSLTGSGTEAFF
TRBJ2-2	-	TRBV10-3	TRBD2	TGTGCCATCAGGAGAGCGGGGGGCGCGAACACCGGGGAGCTGTTTTTT	CAIRRAGGANTGELFF
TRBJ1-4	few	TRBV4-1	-	TGCGCCAGCAGCCAAGATTACGCCGCGCCTGAAAAACTGTTTTTT	CASSQDYAAPEKLFF
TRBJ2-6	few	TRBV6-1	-	TGTGCCAGCAGTGAGTGGCGGAGCTCTGGGGCCAACGTCCTGACTTTC	CASSEWRSSGANVLTF
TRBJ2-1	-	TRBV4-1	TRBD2	TGCGCCAGCAGCCAAGGGGCAGCGGGGGGGGTCAATGAGCAGTTCTTC	CASSQGAAGGVNEQFF
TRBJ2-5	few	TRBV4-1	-	TGCGCCAGCAGCCAAGATCAAAACAAACAAGAGACCCAGTACTTC	CASSQDQNKQETQYF
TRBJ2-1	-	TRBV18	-	TGTGCCAGCTCACCTTCCTCCCCGCTTACTTCGGATGAGCAGTTCTTC	CASSPSSPLTSDEQFF
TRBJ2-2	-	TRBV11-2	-	TGTGCCAGCAGCTTAGGTTCGCGCAACACCGGGGAGCTGTTTTTT	CASSLGSRNTGELFF
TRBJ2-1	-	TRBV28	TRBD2	TGTGCCAGCAGCCAAGGGTGGGAGGGCCTTTATGAGCAGTTCTTC	CASSQGWEGLYEQFF
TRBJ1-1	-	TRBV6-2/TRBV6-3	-	TGTGCCAGCAGTTACTCCCGGCGGCGGAACACTGAAGCTTTCTTT	CASSYSRRRNTEAFF
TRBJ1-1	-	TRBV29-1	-	TGCAGCGTTGATGGGGCGGAGGGCGGGTTCTTT	CSVDGAEGGFF
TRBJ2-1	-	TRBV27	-	TGTGCCAGCAGTTTATCTTCCCCCCTAGGCTATGAGCAGTTCTTC	CASSLSSPLGYEQFF
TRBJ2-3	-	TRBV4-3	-	TGCGCCAGCAGCCAAGGGGCATCCCTGGGAGATACGCAGTATTTT	CASSQGASLGDTQYF
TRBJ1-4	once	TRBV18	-	TGTGCCAGCTCACCATCAAAGAATCGGGACTCCAGTCCGCCCGCAACTAATGAAAAACTGTTTTTT	CASSPSKNRDSSPPATNEKLFF
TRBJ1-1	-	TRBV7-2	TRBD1	TGTGCCAGCAGCCTCTGGGGACAGCCGCTCGAAGCTTTCTTT	CASSLWGQPLEAFF
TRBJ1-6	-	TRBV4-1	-	TGCGCCAGCAGCCAAGGGGACAATATCTATAATTCACCCCTCCACTTT	CASSQGDNIYNSPLHF
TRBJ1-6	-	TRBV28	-	TGTGCCAGCAGTTTGAGAGGGATTGGCTCCTATAATTCACCCCTCCACTTT	CASSLRGIGSYNSPLHF
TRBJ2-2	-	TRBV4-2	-	TGTGCCAGCAGCCAAACAGGTTTGAGTGGGGAGCTGTTTTTT	CASSQTGLSGELFF
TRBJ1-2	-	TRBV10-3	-	TGTGCCATCAGTGAACAGGGAGCAAACTATGGCTACACCTTC	CAISEQGANYGYTF
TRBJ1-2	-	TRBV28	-	TGTGCCAGCAGGACACAGGCCGTCTATGGCTACACCTTC	CASRTQAVYGYTF
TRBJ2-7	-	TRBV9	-	TGTGCCAGCAGCGTAGTCCCTCTCCGGGGTGAGCAGTACTTC	CASSVVPLRGEQYF
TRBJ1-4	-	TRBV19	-	TGTGCCAGTAGTATACAGAGGAATGAAAAACTGTTTTTT	CASSIQRNEKLFF
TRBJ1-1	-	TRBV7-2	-	TGTGCCAGCAGCTTAATGGGGGGCACTGAAGCTTTCTTT	CASSLMGGTEAFF
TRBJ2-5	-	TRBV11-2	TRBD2	TGTGCCAGCAGACCTATAGCGGGAGGCAACCAAGAGACCCAGTACTTC	CASRPIAGGNQETQYF
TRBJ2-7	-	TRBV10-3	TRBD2	TGTGCCATCAGTGAGGTAGCGGGAGCGGGGGAGCAGTACTTC	CAISEVAGAGEQYF
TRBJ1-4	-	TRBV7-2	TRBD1	TGTGCCAGCAGCTTAGCCGGGACAGGGTTTACTAATGAAAAACTGTTTTTT	CASSLAGTGFTNEKLFF
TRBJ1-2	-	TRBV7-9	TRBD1	TGTGCCAGCAGCTTTCAGGGGGCGGGTGGCTACACCTTC	CASSFQGAGGYTF
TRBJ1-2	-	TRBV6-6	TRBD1	TGTGCCAGCAGTTACCCAGGACAGGGCGACTATGGCTACACCTTC	CASSYPGQGDYGYTF
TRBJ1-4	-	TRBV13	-	TGTGCCAGCCGGAGGGCCGGGGAGGATGAAAAACTGTTTTTT	CASRRAGEDEKLFF
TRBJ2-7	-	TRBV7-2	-	TGTGCCAGCAGCTTAGTTGGTGGCGGGAAATCCTACGAGCAGTACTTC	CASSLVGGGKSYEQYF
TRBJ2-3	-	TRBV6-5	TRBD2	TGTGCCAGCAGTTACTCTGGCGGGAGTGCAGATACGCAGTATTTT	CASSYSGGSADTQYF
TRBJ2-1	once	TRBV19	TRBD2	TGTGCCAGTAGTATAGGGACCCCGGGCGGGGGGTATTTTGAGCAGTTCTTC	CASSIGTPGGGYFEQFF
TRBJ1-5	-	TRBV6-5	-	TGTGCCAGCAGTTTAATTCGGGGAGGGCATCAGCCCCAGCATTTT	CASSLIRGGHQPQHF
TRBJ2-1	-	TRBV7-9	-	TGTGCCAGCAGCTTAAGCGAGAGCGCCTACAATGAGCAGTTCTTC	CASSLSESAYNEQFF
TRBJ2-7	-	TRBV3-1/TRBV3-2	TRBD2	TGTGCCAGCAGCCAAGATTCAGCGGGGGGGAAAGAGCAGTACTTC	CASSQDSAGGKEQYF
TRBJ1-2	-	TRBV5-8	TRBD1	TGTGCCAGCAGCCGGGGGACAGCGACCTATGGCTACACCTTC	CASSRGTATYGYTF
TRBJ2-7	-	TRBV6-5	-	TGTGCCAGCAGATATTCCCAGCGTGGCGAGCAGTACTTC	CASRYSQRGEQYF
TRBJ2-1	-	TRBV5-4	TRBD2	TGTGCCAGCAGCTTGGAGGGAGGGCCGTACAATGAGCAGTTCTTC	CASSLEGGPYNEQFF
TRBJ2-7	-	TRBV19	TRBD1	TGTGCCAGTAGTCGACAGGGGAGTCCCTACGAGCAGTACTTC	CASSRQGSPYEQYF
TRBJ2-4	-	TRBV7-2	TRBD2	TGTGCCAGCAGCCCCGAGCCTGGACTAGGGAAAAACATTCAGTACTTC	CASSPEPGLGKNIQYF
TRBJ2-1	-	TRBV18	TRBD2	TGTGCCAGCTCACCGGGGGGAGGGAGCGGCAGCAGGAATGAGCAGTTCTTC	CASSPGGGSGSRNEQFF
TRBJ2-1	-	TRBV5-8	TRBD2	TGTGCCAGCAGCTTGGTGCTAGCGGGAGTATCAAATGAGCAGTTCTTC	CASSLVLAGVSNEQFF
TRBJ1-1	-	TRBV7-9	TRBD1	TGTGCCAGCAGCTCCGGGACAGCCAACACTGAAGCTTTCTTT	CASSSGTANTEAFF
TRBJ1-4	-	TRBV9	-	TGTGCCAGCAGCGTAGGGGACACTGCGGGAACTAATGAAAAACTGTTTTTT	CASSVGDTAGTNEKLFF
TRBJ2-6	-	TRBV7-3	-	TGTGCCAGCAGCCCGAGTTTCTCTGGGGCCAACGTCCTGACTTTC	CASSPSFSGANVLTF
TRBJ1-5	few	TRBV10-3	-	TGTGCCATCAGTGAACAGGGAGGCAATCAGCCCCAGCATTTT	CAISEQGGNQPQHF
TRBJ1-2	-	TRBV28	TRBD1	TGTGCCAGCTGGGACAGGATGACCTATGGCTACACCTTC	CASWDRMTYGYTF
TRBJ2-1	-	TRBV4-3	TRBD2	TGCGCCAGCAGCCAAGAGATTAGCGGGAGTGTAAACAATGAGCAGTTCTTC	CASSQEISGSVNNEQFF
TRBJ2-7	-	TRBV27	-	TGTGCCAGCAGTTTATCGGGACTTACGGTCCACGAGCAGTACTTC	CASSLSGLTVHEQYF